The next 16 T cell receptor beta chains were all read from a single sample in a study of blood T cell repertoires in COVID-19. Using immunoSEQ multiplex PCR, the repertoire was profiled, and TCRdb retains in-frame clones only, with some absent. This sample has roughly 100,000 clones; approximately 86% occur once, and the top ten carry about 3%. Sequencing was carried out using peripheral blood. These TCRs come from a human donor in a cohort sampled during active COVID-19.

The V gene is TRBV7-3, the J gene TRBJ2-3, with TRBD1 identical over 9 bases. From germline, CDR1 is SGHTA and CDR2 FQGTGA. With 5 bases clipped from V and 1 base from J, the junction kept 1 base outside the gene matches. This CDR3 is built from 14 residues. The CDR3 loop is CASSRTGGTDTQYF. The CDR3 DNA is TGTGCCAGCAGCCGGACAGGGGGCACAGATACGCAGTATTTT.

This chain uses TRBV6-6 with TRBJ2-2; D uncertain. V was pared by 2 bases and J by 5 bases, with 6 bases between. The CDR3 totals 13 residues. Germline values: CDR1 MNHNY, CDR2 SVGAGI (reference sequence). CDR3 sequence reads: CASSYISTGELFF. CDR3 sequence (DNA): TGTGCCAGCAGTTACATCAGTACCGGGGAGCTGTTTTTT.

The V and J genes are TRBV11-2 and TRBJ2-3; weak D call: TRBD1 (6 bases). Germline loops: CDR1 SGHAT, CDR2 FQNNGV. This CDR3 has 15 residues. Trimming left V 5 bases short and J 2 bases short, with 14 bases between. CDR3: CASSALGHNTDTQYF. CDR3 nucleotide sequence: TGTGCCAGCAGCGCTCTGGGACACAACACAGATACGCAGTATTTT.

The chain couples TRBV2 to TRBJ2-1; 7 bases align to TRBD1. After removal of 7 bases from V and 7 bases from J, the junction contained 4 bases not matched to a gene. CDR1 SNHLY and CDR2 FYNNEI come from the germline V gene. The CDR3 sequence is 12 residues long. The CDR3 is CASKNRGNEQFF. CDR3 nucleotide sequence: TGTGCCAGCAAGAACAGGGGTAATGAGCAGTTCTTC.

This chain connects TRBV29-1 to TRBJ2-5, with D perhaps matching TRBD2 (5 bases). The CDR3 extends over 15 amino acids. CDR1 is SQVTM and CDR2 is ANQGSEA in the germline V gene. The V gene lost 2 bases and the J gene lost 5 bases, with 18 bases spanning the gap. As DNA, the CDR3 is TGCAGCGTTGAATTGGCGGGCGCCCCTTCGGAGACCCAGTACTTC. This encodes CSVELAGAPSETQYF.

The genes are TRBV5-1 and TRBJ1-6; no reliable D call. This CDR3 is 14 amino acids long. Germline CDR1 is SGHRS and CDR2 is YFSETQ. Trimming left V 0 bases short and J 5 bases short, with 6 bases between. DNA for the CDR3: TGCGCCAGCAGCTTGGAAACAAATAATTCACCCCTCCACTTT. It is translated as CASSLETNNSPLHF. The full variable domain, with the rest looked up from reference TRBV5-1 and TRBJ1-6, is KAGVTQTPRYLIKTRGQQVTLSCSPISGHRSVSWYQQTPGQGLQFLFEYFSETQRNKGNFPGRFSGRQFSNSRSEMNVSTLELGDSALYLCASSLETNNSPLHFGNGTRLTVT.

The chain combines TRBV2 with TRBJ1-6; D not certain. The V end was cut by 9 bases, the J end by 7 bases, with 16 bases between. Germline V CDR1 and CDR2: SNHLY, FYNNEI. This CDR3 has 14 amino acids. CDR3 nucleotide sequence: TGTGCCAGGTCGGAGAGCGCTACCAATTCACCCCTCCACTTT. As protein: CARSESATNSPLHF.

This chain joins TRBV4-3 and TRBJ2-1, with D possibly TRBD2 on 6 matching bases. The CDR3 runs to 14 residues. The V end lost 3 bases, the J end lost 1 base, and 7 bases lay between the germline ends. Germline V gene data show CDR1 as LGHNA and CDR2 as YSLEER. The CDR3 reads CASSHGGSYNEQFF. CDR3 DNA: TGCGCCAGCAGCCACGGGGGTTCCTACAATGAGCAGTTCTTC.

This chain connects TRBV5-1 to TRBJ2-5; no firm D call. The CDR3 loop spans 14 amino acids. Germline CDR1 SGHRS, CDR2 YFSETQ. Deletions cut 0 bases from V and 7 bases from J, with 13 bases between. CDR3 amino acids: CASSLDLVGGTQYF. The CDR3 region has the DNA TGCGCCAGCAGCTTGGATCTAGTAGGTGGGACCCAGTACTTC.

The chain combines TRBV10-3 with TRBJ2-3; 7 nucleotides match TRBD2. V shed 6 bases, J shed 2 bases, and the junction held 2 bases outside the gene matches. The germline V gene encodes CDR1 ENHRY and CDR2 SYGVKD. CDR3 length: 13 residues. CDR3 nucleotides: TGTGCCATCAGGGGGGGGATCACAGATACGCAGTATTTT. Amino acid sequence: CAIRGGITDTQYF.

The CDR3 reads CASSLETEAFF. The CDR3 bases are TGTGCCAGCAGCCTGGAGACTGAAGCTTTCTTT. The V gene is TRBV3-1 (or the pseudogene TRBV3-2), the J gene TRBJ1-1; no reliable D call. Trimming cost V 4 bases and J 5 bases, with 5 bases left between them. The length of the CDR3 is 11 residues. CDR1 is LGHDT and CDR2 is YNNKEL in the germline V gene (reference sequence).

The rearrangement uses TRBV15 and TRBJ2-1, with D unresolved. CDR3 length: 14 residues. Trimming shortened V by 0 bases and J by 5 bases, and 8 bases separated the two germline ends. Germline CDR1 and CDR2: LNHNV and YYDKDF (reference sequence). CDR3 region: CATSRDYRDNEQFF. DNA for the CDR3: TGTGCCACCAGCAGAGATTATCGGGACAATGAGCAGTTCTTC.

The chain is built from TRBV2 and TRBJ2-7, with 15 bases aligning to TRBD2. The CDR3 has 19 amino acids. Germline V gene sequence: CDR1 SNHLY, CDR2 FYNNEI. V shed 6 bases and J 1 base; nucleotides not matched to a gene: 13. The CDR3 here is CASSHTGGTSGRWSYEQYF. CDR3 DNA: TGTGCCAGCAGCCATACAGGGGGGACTAGCGGGAGGTGGTCCTACGAGCAGTACTTC.

In this sample, this clone turned up once. The chain combines TRBV15 with TRBJ1-2, with TRBD1 matching over 7 bases. V was clipped by 0 bases and J by 8 bases; unmatched bases: 6. There are 14 residues in the CDR3. The germline V gene has CDR1 LNHNV and CDR2 YYDKDF (reference sequence). The CDR3 bases are TGTGCCACCAGCAGAGAAGGAGGGGGCTTGGGCTACACCTTC. This sequence encodes CATSREGGGLGYTF.

V is TRBV6-6 and J is TRBJ1-2; D may be TRBD1 (5 bases). V shed 6 bases and J shed 4 bases, with 18 bases lying between them. From germline, CDR1 is MNHNY and CDR2 SVGAGI (reference sequence). The CDR3 is 15 residues long. This CDR3 is CASSRTSGGTYGYTF. The CDR3 DNA reads as TGTGCCAGCAGCCGAACGTCGGGGGGGACCTATGGCTACACCTTC.

This clone was seen a single time. The chain combines TRBV29-1 with TRBJ2-2; the match to TRBD2 covers 8 bases. Germline V CDR1 and CDR2: SQVTM, ANQGSEA. The CDR3 is 15 amino acids. J was trimmed by 2 bases and V by 4 bases; bases with no gene match: 6. CDR3 coding DNA: TGCAGCGTTGGGGCGGGAGGTCGTAACACCGGGGAGCTGTTTTTT. Encoded protein: CSVGAGGRNTGELFF.